A single sample is the source of the 4 T cell receptor beta chains below, sequenced in a study of molecular identifiers for immune sequencing clone quantification (dated by TCRdb to 2016 to 2018). The method behind the library was PCR. Sequencing was carried out with a NextSeq 500. Using fastp trimming at Q25 and MiXCR clonotype assembly, TCRdb reanalyzed the public sequencing data and kept in-frame beta chains. Every entry covers one CDR3 protein and lists the most common genes and DNA from its rows. The sample records approximately 630,000 distinct CDR3 sequences, roughly 27% of which are singletons. In total, the top ten clones hold around 0.78% of the sample. Sequencing used naive CD8+ T cells from blood, with Jurkat cell RNA spiked in. Sample cell subset or site, as interpreted from the label and publication: FACS-sorted CD8+CD4-CCR7+CD45RA+ naive T cells. The receptor set was obtained from a human donor in good health. Some libraries in this study had Jurkat cell RNA spiked in.

The genes are TRBV7-9 and TRBJ2-7; D call uncertain. Deletions cut 5 bases from V and 1 base from J, with 12 bases between. Germline V gene lookup returns CDR1 SEHNR and CDR2 FQNEAQ (reference sequence). This CDR3 has 14 amino acids. The CDR3 nucleotides read TGTGCCAGCAGCATAGTCGCTAAGTCCTACGAGCAGTACTTC. Encoded protein: CASSIVAKSYEQYF.

The V call is TRBV4-3, the J call TRBJ1-1; TRBD1 might be the D (5 bases). This CDR3 region has 17 residues. Germline lookup yields CDR1 LGHNA and CDR2 YSLEER. Trimming cost V 0 bases and J 3 bases, with 17 bases left between them. The CDR3 is CASSQDLGSGADTEAFF. Here the CDR3 DNA reads TGCGCCAGCAGCCAAGATCTAGGGTCTGGGGCGGACACTGAAGCTTTCTTT.

The V call is TRBV9, the J call TRBJ1-1; a possible D gene is TRBD1 (5 bases). V lost 3 bases, J lost 5 bases, and 11 bases lay in between. Per germline, CDR1 SGDLS and CDR2 YYNGEE. The CDR3 consists of 13 residues. CDR3 DNA sequence: TGTGCCAGCAGCGGGGGGGTGTGGACTGAAGCTTTCTTT. Its protein product is CASSGGVWTEAFF. The full variable domain, in which reference TRBV9 and TRBJ1-1 provide the parts outside the CDR3, is DSGVTQTPKHLITATGQRVTLRCSPRSGDLSVYWYQQSLDQGLQFLIQYYNGEERAKGNILERFSAQQFPDLHSELNLSSLELGDSALYFCASSGGVWTEAFFGQGTRLTVV.

This rearrangement joins TRBV30 to TRBJ2-1, with 8 nucleotides matching TRBD1. This CDR3 comprises 13 residues. From germline, CDR1 is GTSNPN and CDR2 SVGIG (reference sequence). With 5 bases clipped from V and 7 bases from J, the junction kept 7 bases outside the gene matches. The chain's CDR3 is CAWATGVLNEQFF. For the CDR3, the DNA is TGTGCCTGGGCGACAGGGGTCCTTAATGAGCAGTTCTTC.